This T cell receptor beta chain was documented in a study of blood T cell repertoires in COVID-19. Across the study: PBMCs, B-cell-depleted T cells, or T cells provided the cDNA or gDNA that made up the material.

Source study methods: The assay estimated nucleated cells by amplifying reference gene primers. Generated by immunoSEQ multiplex PCR, the TCRdb table keeps only in-frame clones and is missing some. V, J and clone size were drawn from that table, and D and trimming were deduced from the DNA. The table includes around 36,000 clones, more than 75% detected once. V shed 6 bases and J shed 4 bases, with 12 bases lying between them. The CDR3 is 13 amino acids. Germline-derived CDR1 and CDR2 are SGHTA and FQGTGA. The rearrangement joins TRBV7-3 to TRBJ1-1; D call uncertain. The sequencing input was peripheral blood. This clonotype was sampled from a man older than 75 with active or convalescent COVID-19. The CDR3 nucleotides are TGTGCCAGCAGTTCAGGAATTGGCACTGAAGCTTTCTTT. Translation: CASSSGIGTEAFF.